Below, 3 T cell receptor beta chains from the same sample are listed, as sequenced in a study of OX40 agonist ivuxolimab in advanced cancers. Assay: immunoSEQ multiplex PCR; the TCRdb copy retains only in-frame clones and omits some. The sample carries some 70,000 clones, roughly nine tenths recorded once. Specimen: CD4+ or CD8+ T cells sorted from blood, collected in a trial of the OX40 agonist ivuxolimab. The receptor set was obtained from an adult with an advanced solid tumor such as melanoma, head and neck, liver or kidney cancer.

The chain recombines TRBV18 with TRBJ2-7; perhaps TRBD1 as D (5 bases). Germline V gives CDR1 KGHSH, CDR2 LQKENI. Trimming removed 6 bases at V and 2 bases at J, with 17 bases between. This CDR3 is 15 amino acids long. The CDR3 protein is CASSPQVGRAYEQYF. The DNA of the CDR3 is TGTGCCAGCTCCCCCCAGGTGGGCAGGGCCTACGAGCAGTACTTC.

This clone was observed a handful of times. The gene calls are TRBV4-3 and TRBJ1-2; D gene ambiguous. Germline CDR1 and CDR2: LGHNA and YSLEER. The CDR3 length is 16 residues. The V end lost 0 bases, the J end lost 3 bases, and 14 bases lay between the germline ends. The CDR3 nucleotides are TGCGCCAGCAGCCAAGAAATGGGAAGGGTGGACTATGGCTACACCTTC. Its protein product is CASSQEMGRVDYGYTF.

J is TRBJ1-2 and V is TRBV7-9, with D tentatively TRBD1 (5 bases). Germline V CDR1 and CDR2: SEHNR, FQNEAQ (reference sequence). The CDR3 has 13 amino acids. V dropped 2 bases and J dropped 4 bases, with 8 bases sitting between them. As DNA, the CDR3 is TGTGCCAGCAGCTTAATCAGGGCCTATGGCTACACCTTC. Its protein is CASSLIRAYGYTF.